This TCR beta chain came from a study of cytomegalovirus exposure and HLA in healthy donors. The CDR3 consists of 16 residues. Germline-derived CDR1 and CDR2 are SGHDT and YYEEEE. V lost 4 bases and J lost 1, with 17 bases in between. Both 60 Vbeta primers and 13 Jbeta primers went into the PCR. Sequencing used immunoSEQ multiplex PCR; TCRdb keeps in-frame clones, though not all of them. The table lists about 160,000 clones, around 80% of them singletons. The clonotype comes from a male donor in good health and CMV-seropositive. This chain uses TRBV5-6 with TRBJ1-1, with a possible D match to TRBD1 (5 bases). Specimen: PBMCs. CDR3 nucleotide sequence: TGTGCCAGCAGCGTGGAATTCAGGGCCCCGAACACTGAAGCTTTCTTT. Translation gives CASSVEFRAPNTEAFF.